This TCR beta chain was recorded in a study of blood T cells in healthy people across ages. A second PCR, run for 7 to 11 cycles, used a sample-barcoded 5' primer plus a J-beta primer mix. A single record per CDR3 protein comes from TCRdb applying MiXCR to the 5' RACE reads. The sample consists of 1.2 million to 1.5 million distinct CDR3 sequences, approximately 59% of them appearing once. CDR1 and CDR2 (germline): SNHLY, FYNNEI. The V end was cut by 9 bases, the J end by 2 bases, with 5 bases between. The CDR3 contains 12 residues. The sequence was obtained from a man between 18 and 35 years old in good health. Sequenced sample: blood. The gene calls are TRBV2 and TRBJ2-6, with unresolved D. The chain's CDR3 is CARGPGANVLTF. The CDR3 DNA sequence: TGTGCCAGAGGCCCTGGGGCCAACGTCCTGACTTTC. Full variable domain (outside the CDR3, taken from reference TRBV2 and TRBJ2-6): EPEVTQTPSHQVTQMGQEVILRCVPISNHLYFYWYRQILGQKVEFLVSFYNNEISEKSEIFDDQFSVERPDGSNFTLKIRSTKLEDSAMYFCARGPGANVLTFGAGSRLTVL.